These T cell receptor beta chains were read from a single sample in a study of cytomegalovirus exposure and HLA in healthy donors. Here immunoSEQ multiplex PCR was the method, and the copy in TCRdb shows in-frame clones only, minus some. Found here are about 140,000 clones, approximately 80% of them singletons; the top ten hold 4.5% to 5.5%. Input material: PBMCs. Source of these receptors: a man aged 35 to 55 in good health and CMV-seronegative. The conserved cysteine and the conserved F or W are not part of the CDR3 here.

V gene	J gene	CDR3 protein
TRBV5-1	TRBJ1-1	ASSLDWAGAEAF
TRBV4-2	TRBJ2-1	ASSQDGRNEQF
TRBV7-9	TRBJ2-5	ASSLRREGQETQY
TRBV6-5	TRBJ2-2	ASSYQGFNTGELF
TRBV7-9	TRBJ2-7	ASSPREGGESYEQY
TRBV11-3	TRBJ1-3	ASSLVGAGNTIY
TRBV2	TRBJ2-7	ASSELTSGDSYEQY
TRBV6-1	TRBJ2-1	ASILQVTTYNEQF
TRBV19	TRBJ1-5	ASSIRGQIWPPEPQH
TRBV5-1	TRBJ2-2	ASSLAGGDTGELF
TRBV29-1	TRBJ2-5	SVGGGSETQY
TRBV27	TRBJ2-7	ASSLSAPGVAYEQY
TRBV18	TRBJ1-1	ASSRGEKTEAF
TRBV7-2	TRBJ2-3	ASSLDPGMSTDTQY
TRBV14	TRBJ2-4	ASSQAGTSGGNQY
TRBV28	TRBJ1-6	ASSSTEKGDESPLH
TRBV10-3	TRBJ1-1	AISDRGIAEAF
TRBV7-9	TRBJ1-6	ASSSTYRIQGNSPLH
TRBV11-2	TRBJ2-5	ASSLGSDRVETQY
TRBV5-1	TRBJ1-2	ASSLWVDQGGDGYT
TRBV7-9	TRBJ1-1	ASSVGRPRAF
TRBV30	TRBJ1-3	AWTRGRRNTIY
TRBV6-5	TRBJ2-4	ASSYSTGQLNQY
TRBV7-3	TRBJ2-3	ASSFRATSGGALDTQY
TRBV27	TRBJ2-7	ASWGLGRSGEQY
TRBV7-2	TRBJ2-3	ASSLAIAGGTQY
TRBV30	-	AWSPPNRGQGQHEQY
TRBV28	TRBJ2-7	ASSLTRTVLEQY
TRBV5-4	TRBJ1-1	ASSLAGAATEAF
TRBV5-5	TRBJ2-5	ASSLELAGGRETQY
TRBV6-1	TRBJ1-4	ASSWGAATNEKLF
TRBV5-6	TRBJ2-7	ASSPVRGEQY
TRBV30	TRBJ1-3	AWSGDSGNTIY
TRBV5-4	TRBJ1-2	ASSLDPTGPNYGYT
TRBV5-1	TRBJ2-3	ASSLAGTSGTDTQY
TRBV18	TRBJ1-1	ASSLTGTGKANTEAF
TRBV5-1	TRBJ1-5	ASSPGTGRNQPQH
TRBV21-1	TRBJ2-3	APKPGLAGGPADTQY
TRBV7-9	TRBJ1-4	ASSSTGTLLGEKLF
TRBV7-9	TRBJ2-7	ASSLRTGVYEQY
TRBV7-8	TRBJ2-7	ASSLWSTGGEQY
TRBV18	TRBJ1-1	ASSQVSSSNTEAF
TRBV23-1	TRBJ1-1	ASSHCGGAACEAF
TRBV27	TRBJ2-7	ASSFGRSSYEQY
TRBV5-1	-	ASSLAGRDEQY
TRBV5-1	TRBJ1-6	ASSLQQGNSPLH
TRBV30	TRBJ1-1	AWSASKNTEAF
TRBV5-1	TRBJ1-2	ASSLDGQNYGYT